Shown below are 21 T cell receptor beta chains from a single sample sequenced in a study of cytomegalovirus exposure and HLA in healthy donors. Using immunoSEQ multiplex PCR, the repertoire was profiled, and TCRdb retains in-frame clones only, with some absent. This repertoire shows about 120,000 clones, 88% found once; its top ten account for about 6%. Sequenced material: PBMCs. These receptors were collected from a woman aged 18-29 years in good health and CMV-seropositive.

The chain combines TRBV6-6 with TRBJ2-4; 8 nucleotides agree with TRBD1. The CDR3 is 16 amino acids. The junction had 6 bases not matched to a gene; V was cut back by 5 bases and J by 0 bases. Looked up from germline, CDR1 is MNHNY and CDR2 is SVGAGI (reference sequence). For the CDR3, the DNA is TGTGCCAGCAGTCATCAGGGGGCCGGAGCCAAAAACATTCAGTACTTC. Translated, it gives CASSHQGAGAKNIQYF.

The rearrangement uses TRBV4-1 and TRBJ1-2, with no clear D. Looked up from germline, CDR1 is MGHRA and CDR2 is YSYEKL. The V and J ends lost 4 bases and 7 bases respectively, with 16 bases between them. The CDR3 sequence is 14 residues long. The chain's CDR3 is CASSRPDKPFGYTF. CDR3 in DNA: TGCGCCAGCAGCCGCCCAGACAAGCCCTTTGGCTACACCTTC.

The chain employs TRBV15 and TRBJ2-7; D gene ambiguous. The CDR3 has 16 amino acids. Germline assignment: CDR1 LNHNV and CDR2 YYDKDF (reference sequence). V gave up 0 bases and J gave up 3 bases, with 15 bases separating them. CDR3 amino acids: CATSRDFGWSVYEQYF. In DNA form, the CDR3 reads TGTGCCACCAGCAGAGATTTCGGCTGGAGCGTCTACGAGCAGTACTTC. The full variable domain, completed using reference TRBV15 and TRBJ2-7, is DAMVIQNPRYQVTQFGKPVTLSCSQTLNHNVMYWYQQKSSQAPKLLFHYYDKDFNNEADTPDNFQSRRPNTSFCFLDIRSPGLGDTAMYLCATSRDFGWSVYEQYFGPGTRLTVT.

The V gene is TRBV19, the J gene TRBJ2-5; 7 positions match TRBD1. V shed 7 bases, J shed 4 bases, and the junction held 3 bases outside the gene matches. In germline, CDR1 is LNHDA, CDR2 SQIVND (reference sequence). The length of the CDR3 is 12 residues. The CDR3 spells CASKAGGETQYF. The CDR3 DNA follows: TGTGCCAGTAAGGCAGGGGGAGAGACCCAGTACTTC.

The V call is TRBV29-1, the J call TRBJ2-7; D might be TRBD1 (5 bases). The V and J ends lost 6 bases and 4 bases respectively, with 10 bases between them. The germline V gene has CDR1 SQVTM and CDR2 ANQGSEA. This CDR3 is 11 amino acids long. The CDR3 spells CSVSDSYEQYF. In nucleotides, the CDR3 is TGCAGCGTCAGCGACAGTTACGAGCAGTACTTC.

The chain is built from TRBV4-1 and TRBJ1-2; the match to TRBD1 covers 9 bases. The J segment lost 5 bases and the V segment lost 3 bases, leaving 7 bases of the junction unmatched. Germline CDR1 MGHRA, CDR2 YSYEKL. This CDR3 comprises 15 residues. This CDR3 is CASSHPGQGRYGYTF. CDR3 nucleotides: TGCGCCAGCAGCCATCCCGGACAGGGGCGGTATGGCTACACCTTC.

The genes are TRBV23-1 and TRBJ2-5; D is perhaps TRBD1 (6 bases). TRBV23-1 carries the ORF label, with uncertain function. Trimming left V 2 bases short and J 2 bases short, with 9 bases between. CDR3 length: 14 amino acids. The CDR3 coding sequence is TGCGCCAGCAGTCAACCCGGACAGCAAGAGACCCAGTACTTC. It codes for CASSQPGQQETQYF.

The V call is TRBV7-2, the J call TRBJ2-4; no reliable D call. The V and J ends lost 0 bases and 1 base respectively, with 7 bases between them. The CDR3 is 15 residues long. In germline, CDR1 is SGHTA, CDR2 FQGNSA. The CDR3 region has the DNA TGTGCCAGCAGCTTAGCGGGCTCGGCCAAAAACATTCAGTACTTC. Translation: CASSLAGSAKNIQYF.

The gene calls are TRBV27 and TRBJ1-1; unclear D gene. V lost 8 bases, J lost 1 base, and 11 bases lay in between. The CDR3 length is 13 residues. The germline gives CDR1 MNHEY, CDR2 SMNVEV (reference sequence). The CDR3 sequence: CASWSVRNTEAFF. CDR3 sequence (DNA): TGTGCCAGCTGGTCGGTTCGGAACACTGAAGCTTTCTTT.

This clone appeared once. V and J are TRBV5-6 and TRBJ1-2; D gene ambiguous. CDR1 is SGHDT, CDR2 YYEEEE, per germline. CDR3 length equals 15 residues. The ends were cut back, 5 bases at V and 8 bases at J, with 22 bases in the middle. Here the CDR3 reads CASSPIDNSPGGYTF. CDR3 bases: TGTGCCAGCAGTCCAATTGATAACAGCCCAGGCGGCTACACCTTC.

This chain connects TRBV19 to TRBJ1-2; the D is unclear. The CDR3 length is 10 residues. The V end lost 10 bases, the J end lost 8 bases, and 11 bases lay between the germline ends. Germline lookup yields CDR1 LNHDA and CDR2 SQIVND (reference sequence). The CDR3: CATEERGYTF. The CDR3 region has the DNA TGTGCCACCGAGGAAAGGGGCTACACCTTC.

The rearrangement joins TRBV10-3 to TRBJ2-1, with TRBD2 matching over 10 bases. V was pared by 8 bases and J by 9 bases, with 7 bases of the junction left unmatched. The CDR3 length is 13 residues. Germline CDR1 is ENHRY and CDR2 is SYGVKD. The CDR3 protein is CAIGSGGAAEQFF. The CDR3 DNA follows: TGTGCCATCGGAAGCGGGGGGGCAGCTGAGCAGTTCTTC.

The CDR3 sequence is CASSDNLILAKNIQYF. The CDR3 bases are TGTGCCAGTAGTGACAATCTGATATTAGCCAAAAACATTCAGTACTTC. The chain has TRBV19 and TRBJ2-4; unclear D gene. CDR1 is LNHDA and CDR2 is SQIVND in the germline V gene (reference sequence). CDR3 size: 16 residues. V was clipped by 5 bases and J by 0 bases, with 14 bases between them.

This clone was counted once. V is TRBV4-1 and J is TRBJ1-1; a weak D match, TRBD1 (5 bases). V was trimmed by 0 bases and J by 5 bases, leaving 10 bases between them. The CDR3 consists of 14 residues. The germline gives CDR1 MGHRA, CDR2 YSYEKL. The CDR3 sequence is CASSQEGEGTEAFF. The CDR3 nucleotides read TGCGCCAGCAGCCAAGAGGGGGAGGGAACTGAAGCTTTCTTT.

The J gene is TRBJ1-5, the V gene TRBV6-1, with 7 bases that match TRBD1. The CDR3 is 18 residues long. Germline values: CDR1 MNHNS, CDR2 SASEGT. The trim removed 2 bases at V and 1 base at J, leaving 11 bases unmatched. CDR3 residues: CASSERGRGRLSNQPQHF. In DNA, the CDR3 is TGTGCCAGCAGTGAAAGAGGTAGGGGGCGCTTAAGCAATCAGCCCCAGCATTTT.

The V call is TRBV29-1, the J call TRBJ1-2, with D uncertain. This CDR3 has 12 residues. Trimming removed 4 bases at V and 0 bases at J, with 6 bases between. The V gene's germline CDR1 is SQVTM and CDR2 ANQGSEA. Written as DNA, the CDR3 is TGCAGCGTTGGGCGGGCTAACTATGGCTACACCTTC. This gives the protein CSVGRANYGYTF.

The CDR3 bases are TGTGCCAGCAGTGCAGGGGGCTATGGCTACACCTTC. Its protein is CASSAGGYGYTF. This chain connects TRBV2 to TRBJ1-2; 7 nucleotides match TRBD1. CDR3 length: 12 residues. The germline CDR1 and CDR2 sequences are SNHLY and FYNNEI. V lost 4 bases to trimming and J lost 4 bases; unmatched junction nucleotides: 0.

The rearrangement uses TRBV10-3 and TRBJ2-5; 11 positions agree with TRBD2. Germline values: CDR1 ENHRY, CDR2 SYGVKD. CDR3 length: 15 amino acids. Trimming removed 9 bases from V and 2 bases from J; junction bases left unmatched: 8. CDR3 sequence (DNA): TGTGCCATTTCCGGGACTAGCGGAGAACAAGAGACCCAGTACTTC. It specifies CAISGTSGEQETQYF.

V and J are TRBV5-6 and TRBJ2-7; perhaps TRBD2 as D (6 bases). This CDR3 contains 15 residues. CDR1 and CDR2 (germline): SGHDT, YYEEEE. Trimming removed 2 bases from V and 2 bases from J, with 14 bases in between. This chain's CDR3 is CASSLTGGVAYEQYF. DNA for the CDR3: TGTGCCAGCAGCTTAACAGGAGGGGTGGCCTACGAGCAGTACTTC.

This sequence joins TRBV4-3 and TRBJ1-3; unclear D gene. V lost 0 bases and J 0 bases, leaving 9 bases between the germline ends. Germline V CDR1 and CDR2: LGHNA, YSLEER. The CDR3 runs 16 residues. CDR3 in DNA: TGCGCCAGCAGCCAAGATCGACAAGTCTCTGGAAACACCATATATTTT. Translation gives CASSQDRQVSGNTIYF.

This chain connects TRBV7-9 to TRBJ2-7; 11 nucleotides line up with TRBD2. Germline V lookup: CDR1 SEHNR, CDR2 FQNEAQ (reference sequence). V dropped 1 base and J dropped 2; count of bases not matched to a gene: 7. The CDR3 sequence is 17 residues long. In DNA form, the CDR3 reads TGTGCCAGCAGCTTAGTCCAAAATAGCGGGGGGGCCTACGAGCAGTACTTC. Protein sequence: CASSLVQNSGGAYEQYF.